This TCR beta chain was obtained from a study of T-cell memory formation after mild COVID-19. Study-level information: TCR clusters were largely donor specific. Study-wide results and limits: Contracting CD4+ clones lay largely in CM and EM, with CD8+ ones residing in EMRA.

The CDR3 spans 14 residues. J was trimmed by 0 bases and V by 8 bases; bases with no gene match: 6. As concerns this clonotype: As yet, its antigen is unknown.

TCRdb called the 5' RACE reads again in MiXCR, with one record for every CDR3 protein. This repertoire shows around 250,000 distinct CDR3 sequences, around 15% found once; its top ten account for 22%. This receptor was obtained from a man younger than 35 who had mild COVID-19 (a few samples of this study predate the infection). Cell type and time point are not known. The chain uses TRBV12-3 or TRBV12-4 and TRBJ1-1; 7 bases match TRBD1. Sequences were obtained from PBMCs or a T cell subset sorted from them (not recorded which). This CDR3 is CASGETGMNTEAFF. The DNA for the CDR3 is TGTGCCAGCGGAGAGACAGGGATGAACACTGAAGCTTTCTTT.